The 18 T cell receptor beta chains in this list originate from one sample, sequenced in a study of T cells in Graves' hyperthyroidism and ophthalmopathy. RNA transcripts yielded amplified TCR beta CDR3 regions. The HTBI primer set was used in a first-round RT-PCR of the TCR CDR3. TCRdb independently ran MiXCR on the multiplex PCR reads; one entry per CDR3 protein. The data show a few hundred thousand distinct CDR3 sequences, with over 15% seen just once and roughly a sixth held by the top ten. The source material was blood. These TCRs come from a woman between 18 and 30 years old with Graves' ophthalmopathy.

This clonotype was picked up many times. V gene TRBV6-4 combines with J gene TRBJ2-6; D is unclear. V lost 2 bases, J lost 0 bases, and 5 bases lay in between. CDR1 and CDR2 (germline): MRHNA, SNTAGT. The CDR3 contains 15 residues. Here the CDR3 reads CASSDRSSGANVLTF. DNA for the CDR3: TGTGCCAGCAGTGACCGGTCCTCTGGGGCCAACGTCCTGACTTTC.

This rearrangement joins TRBV28 to TRBJ2-7; no clear D. Germline loops: CDR1 MDHEN, CDR2 SYDVKM. Trimming pared 2 bases from V and 0 bases from J, leaving 8 bases between. This CDR3 spans 14 amino acids. CDR3 DNA sequence: TGTGCCAGCAGTTTAACGCACATCTCCTACGAGCAGTACTTC. It is translated as CASSLTHISYEQYF.

This clonotype has only a few counts. This chain links TRBV9 with TRBJ2-4; 9 bases align to TRBD1. Trimming cost V 4 bases and J 1 base; bases outside gene matches: 6. The germline V gene has CDR1 SGDLS and CDR2 YYNGEE. This CDR3 is 16 amino acids long. The CDR3 here is CASSRTGGYAKNIQYF. The CDR3 DNA reads as TGTGCCAGCAGCCGTACAGGGGGCTATGCCAAAAACATTCAGTACTTC.

On this clonotype: Possible read error: a much larger clone is one base away. The chain recombines TRBV12-3 or TRBV12-4 with TRBJ2-7, with D perhaps TRBD1 (6 bases). The CDR3 is 14 amino acids. The CDR3 spells CATEVRDKGYEQYF. Written as DNA, the CDR3 is TGTGCTACCGAAGTGAGGGACAAGGGTTACGAGCAGTACTTC.

This clonotype was seen repeatedly, ten times or more. The rearrangement uses TRBV7-2 and TRBJ2-5; 7 bases match TRBD1. Per germline, CDR1 SGHTA and CDR2 FQGNSA. The CDR3 has 16 residues. J lost 5 bases, V lost 2 bases, and 11 bases had no gene match. The CDR3 DNA reads TGTGCCAGCAGCTTAAGGGGCCCGGGACAGTACGAGACCCAGTACTTC. This translates into CASSLRGPGQYETQYF.

In this sample, this clonotype turned up a few times. This chain links TRBV11-2 with TRBJ2-1; the match to TRBD2 covers 10 bases. Germline V CDR1 and CDR2: SGHAT, FQNNGV. Unmatched junction bases numbered 9, after V lost 0 bases and J lost 7 bases. CDR3 length: 17 amino acids. CDR3 sequence (DNA): TGTGCCAGCAGCTTAGAAGCAGCGGGGGGGCCTTTGAATGAGCAGTTCTTC. Translating it yields CASSLEAAGGPLNEQFF.

This clonotype turned up a few times. V is TRBV20-1 and J is TRBJ2-1; TRBD1 might be the D (5 bases). V was pared by 1 base and J by 3 bases, with 22 bases between. CDR3 size: 18 residues. Germline V gene sequence: CDR1 DFQATT, CDR2 SNEGSKA (reference sequence). The CDR3 region has the DNA TGCAGTGCTAGAGCTCCTCTGTTGGACAAGGTACTCTACAATGAGCAGTTCTTC. This translates into CSARAPLLDKVLYNEQFF.

The table lists this clonotype with many counts. The rearrangement uses TRBV20-1 and TRBJ1-2, with D unresolved. Between the trimmed V and J ends, which lost 0 bases and 2 bases, there was a span of 13 bases. The CDR3 extends over 15 amino acids. Looked up from germline, CDR1 is DFQATT and CDR2 is SNEGSKA (reference sequence). The CDR3, as DNA: TGCAGTGCTAGAGATGACGCGGGGTTAAACTATGGCTACACCTTC. Translating gives CSARDDAGLNYGYTF.

This clonotype was seen many times. Its ends do not fully match the called genes, so a read error is possible. This chain links TRBV6-2 or TRBV6-3 with TRBJ2-1; unclear D gene. Germline V gene data show CDR1 as MNHEY and CDR2 as SVGEGT. This CDR3 comprises 11 residues. The CDR3, as DNA: TGTGCCAGCAGTTACTACGATGAGCAGTTCTTC. Its protein is CASSYYDEQFF.

There are a few counts of this clonotype. The rearrangement uses TRBV20-1 and TRBJ2-7, with D perhaps TRBD2 (6 bases). The V end lost 3 bases, the J end lost 2 bases, and 17 bases lay between the germline ends. Germline V gene sequence: CDR1 DFQATT, CDR2 SNEGSKA (reference sequence). The CDR3 runs to 15 residues. CDR3 loop: CSASVLGRGTYEQYF. In DNA, the CDR3 is TGCAGTGCTAGCGTACTAGGACGGGGGACCTACGAGCAGTACTTC.

This clonotype was observed a handful of times. The chain employs TRBV7-2 and TRBJ2-1, with 7 bases aligning to TRBD1. The CDR3 covers 16 residues. The germline V gene encodes CDR1 SGHTA and CDR2 FQGNSA. V was clipped by 5 bases and J by 3 bases; unmatched bases: 10. Written as DNA, the CDR3 is TGTGCCAGCAGCCCAGGCATAACAGGGGTCTACAATGAGCAGTTCTTC. Its protein product is CASSPGITGVYNEQFF.

This clonotype was observed once. CDR3 sequence reads: CASSFTGGGTQYF. In DNA form, the CDR3 reads TGTGCCAGCAGTTTCACAGGGGGCGGGACCCAGTACTTC. V and J are TRBV12-3 or TRBV12-4 and TRBJ2-5; 9 nucleotides match TRBD1. Losses at the gene ends were 3 bases for V and 7 bases for J; bases not matched to a gene: 3. This CDR3 contains 13 residues.

In its sample, this clonotype was seen many times. CDR3 nucleotides: TGTGCCAGCAGGGTGGGGAGCAATGAGCAGTTCTTC. The encoded protein is CASRVGSNEQFF. The rearrangement joins TRBV6-1 to TRBJ2-1, with D perhaps matching TRBD2 (5 bases). The germline V gene has CDR1 MNHNS and CDR2 SASEGT. With 6 bases removed from V and 6 bases from J, the gap between germline ends came to 9 bases. CDR3 length: 12 amino acids.

In this sample, this clonotype turned up a few times. The chain combines TRBV20-1 with TRBJ2-1, with 12 bases fitting TRBD2. Trimming cost V 3 bases and J 1 base; bases outside gene matches: 1. The CDR3 is made up of 15 amino acids. Looked up from germline, CDR1 is DFQATT and CDR2 is SNEGSKA (reference sequence). CDR3 sequence reads: CSARGLAGSYNEQFF. The DNA of the CDR3 is TGCAGTGCTAGGGGACTAGCGGGTTCCTACAATGAGCAGTTCTTC.

This clonotype was counted a few times. The chain combines TRBV7-8 with TRBJ2-7; no clear D gene. Germline CDR1 is SGHVS and CDR2 is FQNEAQ. V dropped 1 base and J dropped 0 bases, with 13 bases sitting between them. This CDR3 is 16 amino acids long. CDR3: CASSLERSESSYEQYF. The CDR3 nucleotides are TGTGCCAGCAGCTTAGAACGGTCGGAGAGCTCCTACGAGCAGTACTTC.

The J gene is TRBJ1-1, the V gene TRBV20-1, with a tentative D call TRBD1 (6 bases). The CDR3 is made up of 14 amino acids. V was cut by 6 bases and J by 5 bases, with 19 bases left in between. Germline CDR1 reads DFQATT; CDR2 reads SNEGSKA (reference sequence). The DNA of the CDR3 is TGCAGTGCACCAGACGGGGGGGCAGGTACTGAAGCTTTCTTT. Amino acids: CSAPDGGAGTEAFF.

This clonotype was seen repeatedly, ten times or more. Here the CDR3 DNA reads TGTGCCAGCAGCTCTCGCCCAGACAACTCCTACGAGCAGTACTTC. Its protein product is CASSSRPDNSYEQYF. The chain uses TRBV7-8 and TRBJ2-7; D is undetermined. The CDR3 is 15 residues long. Trimming removed 4 bases at V and 0 bases at J, with 13 bases between. In germline, CDR1 is SGHVS, CDR2 FQNEAQ.

This clonotype was counted only a few times. The chain is built from TRBV15 and TRBJ2-5; TRBD2 aligns across 7 bases. V dropped 5 bases and J dropped 2; count of bases not matched to a gene: 8. Germline V gene sequence: CDR1 LNHNV, CDR2 YYDKDF (reference sequence). The CDR3 loop spans 15 amino acids. Here the CDR3 reads CATSALAERQETQYF. The CDR3 DNA follows: TGTGCCACCAGCGCTCTAGCGGAGAGGCAAGAGACCCAGTACTTC.